This is a list of T cell receptor beta chains from one sample in a study of blood T cell repertoires in COVID-19. Only in-frame clones appear in the TCRdb table, and some are missing; sequencing was by immunoSEQ multiplex PCR. The sample lists about 100,000 clones; almost 95% were seen once. What was sequenced was peripheral blood. These receptors all come from a man in his forties or fifties with active COVID-19. Both conserved end residues are part of each CDR3. D genes are given only for firm matches. Part of the rows lack a size; the others show once, few, many or a class for expanded clones.

size	V	J	D	CDR3	DNA
few	TRBV7-8	TRBJ1-5	TRBD1	CASSRNRGSNQPQHF	TGTGCCAGCAGTCGCAACAGGGGTAGCAATCAGCCCCAGCATTTT
-	TRBV27	TRBJ2-7	-	CASGRGSGSYEQYF	TGTGCCAGCGGAAGGGGCTCAGGCTCCTACGAGCAGTACTTC
-	TRBV28	TRBJ2-3	-	CASSPQRDTDTQYF	TGTGCCAGCAGTCCCCAGAGGGATACAGATACGCAGTATTTT
few	TRBV19	TRBJ1-5	TRBD1	CASSPDRAGNQPQHF	TGTGCCAGTAGCCCTGACAGGGCCGGCAATCAGCCCCAGCATTTT
once	TRBV5-8	TRBJ1-2	-	CASSLERVHYGYTF	TGTGCCAGCAGCTTGGAACGGGTTCATTATGGCTACACCTTC
-	TRBV5-1	TRBJ2-6	-	CASSFGSGANVLTF	TGCGCCAGCAGCTTCGGCTCTGGGGCCAACGTCCTGACTTTC
few	TRBV7-9	TRBJ1-6	-	CASSSGTWEAALHF	TGTGCCAGCAGCTCCGGGACCTGGGAGGCGGCCCTCCACTTT
-	TRBV18	TRBJ2-3	-	CASSRLEGADTQYF	TGTGCCAGCTCACGGTTGGAGGGCGCAGATACGCAGTATTTT
-	TRBV27	TRBJ2-7	TRBD2	CASRTSGSGYEQYF	TGTGCCAGCAGGACTAGCGGGAGTGGGTACGAGCAGTACTTC
once	TRBV11-3	TRBJ2-3	-	CASSPTGSDTQYF	TGTGCCAGCAGCCCAACAGGGTCGGATACGCAGTATTTT
-	TRBV19	TRBJ1-2	TRBD1	CASSMTGGNYGYTF	TGTGCCAGTAGTATGACAGGGGGCAACTATGGCTACACCTTC
-	TRBV28	TRBJ2-3	-	CASSFSQSYEGDTQYF	TGTGCCAGCAGTTTCTCCCAGTCCTACGAGGGAGATACGCAGTATTTT
-	TRBV19	TRBJ2-7	TRBD2	CASSTRLAGKYEQYF	TGTGCCAGTAGTACACGACTAGCGGGCAAGTACGAGCAGTACTTC
-	TRBV24-1	TRBJ1-2	TRBD1	CATSDLQGRGGYTF	TGTGCCACCAGTGACTTACAGGGGCGCGGGGGCTACACCTTC
-	TRBV9	TRBJ1-1	-	CASSLGLSSEAFF	TGTGCCAGCAGCCTCGGTTTAAGTTCTGAAGCTTTCTTT
-	TRBV5-6	TRBJ1-2	-	CASSLAGGAGYTF	TGTGCCAGCAGCTTGGCCGGGGGAGCTGGCTACACCTTC
once	TRBV10-1	TRBJ2-3	TRBD2	CASSESASGGSDTQYF	TGCGCCAGCAGTGAGTCGGCTAGCGGGGGGTCAGATACGCAGTATTTT
-	TRBV28	TRBJ2-5	-	CASSGGWEIRETQYF	TGTGCCAGCAGTGGCGGGTGGGAAATACGTGAGACCCAGTACTTC
-	TRBV2	TRBJ2-1	-	CASSARGAGRSSYNEQFF	TGTGCCAGCAGCGCACGCGGGGCGGGGCGCTCTTCCTACAATGAGCAGTTCTTC
-	TRBV10-1	TRBJ2-3	TRBD1	CASSEPRDRGPDTQYF	TGCGCCAGCAGCGAGCCCCGGGACAGGGGCCCAGATACGCAGTATTTT
-	TRBV6-5	TRBJ1-4	-	CASRDAAGDNEKLFF	TGTGCCAGCAGGGACGCCGCCGGGGATAATGAAAAACTGTTTTTT
once	TRBV5-6	TRBJ2-2	-	CASSLEGGEDSNTGELFF	TGTGCCAGCAGCTTGGAGGGAGGAGAGGACTCGAACACCGGGGAGCTGTTTTTT
once	TRBV28	TRBJ2-2	-	CASSRGGFGELFF	TGTGCCAGCAGTCGAGGGGGTTTCGGGGAGCTGTTTTTT
-	TRBV5-5	TRBJ2-1	TRBD2	CATERGTSYNEQFF	TGTGCCACAGAGCGGGGCACCTCCTACAATGAGCAGTTCTTC
-	TRBV28	TRBJ2-3	TRBD2	CASSKKLIRVTSGGLRDTQYF	TGTGCCAGCAGCAAGAAACTCATCAGGGTAACTAGCGGGGGACTAAGGGATACGCAGTATTTT
-	TRBV7-8	TRBJ2-4	-	CASSLDVRADIQYF	TGTGCCAGCAGCTTAGATGTCAGGGCGGACATTCAGTACTTC
-	TRBV18	TRBJ1-2	TRBD1	CASSVAGTANYGYTF	TGTGCCAGCTCAGTGGCCGGGACAGCTAACTATGGCTACACCTTC
once	TRBV6-5	TRBJ2-3	-	CASSYSPGTSTDTQYF	TGTGCCAGCAGTTACTCCCCAGGGACTAGCACAGATACGCAGTATTTT
-	TRBV2	TRBJ1-4	-	CASTSVQYGEKLFF	TGTGCCAGCACCTCGGTACAGTATGGCGAAAAACTGTTTTTT
-	TRBV30	TRBJ1-2	-	CACSPRYGYTF	TGTGCCTGCTCCCCCCGCTATGGCTACACCTTC
-	TRBV5-1	TRBJ1-5	-	CASSMDSNQPQHF	TGCGCCAGCAGTATGGACAGTAATCAGCCCCAGCATTTT
-	TRBV5-8	TRBJ1-6	-	CASSLFGGTSVNSPLHF	TGTGCCAGCAGCTTGTTTGGGGGGACGAGCGTCAATTCACCCCTCCACTTT
-	TRBV30	TRBJ2-7	-	CAWWSGDGYEQYF	TGTGCCTGGTGGTCGGGGGATGGTTACGAGCAGTACTTC
few	TRBV12-5	TRBJ1-2	TRBD1	CASGLTGIYGYTF	TGTGCTAGTGGTCTGACAGGGATCTATGGCTACACCTTC
-	TRBV27	TRBJ2-7	-	CASSLSGGLGEQYF	TGTGCCAGCAGTTTATCGGGGGGGCTCGGCGAGCAGTACTTC
-	TRBV11-3	TRBJ2-3	-	CASSLGGQEETDTQYF	TGTGCCAGCAGCTTAGGCGGACAAGAGGAGACAGATACGCAGTATTTT
-	TRBV11-2	TRBJ1-2	-	CASSLGQVGHGYTF	TGTGCCAGCAGCTTAGGACAGGTGGGCCATGGCTACACCTTC
-	TRBV2	TRBJ2-7	-	CASSEAQRIHEQYF	TGTGCCAGCAGTGAAGCGCAGAGGATCCACGAGCAGTACTTC
-	TRBV29-1	TRBJ2-2	TRBD1	CSVLTGAAGELFF	TGCAGCGTTTTGACAGGGGCGGCCGGGGAGCTGTTTTTT
-	TRBV5-4	TRBJ2-1	-	CASSSNGGVAYNEQFF	TGTGCCAGCAGCAGCAACGGGGGAGTCGCCTACAATGAGCAGTTCTTC
-	TRBV19	TRBJ2-2	TRBD2	CASSIRTSGTSGELFF	TGTGCCAGTAGTATTCGGACTAGCGGGACTTCCGGGGAGCTGTTTTTT